Each of the 19 T cell receptor beta chains below was sequenced from the same sample in a study of blood T cells in healthy people across ages. Together with a sample-barcoded 5' primer, a J-beta primer mix was included in a second PCR lasting about 6 to 11 cycles. TCRdb reprocessed the 5' RACE reads via MiXCR and lists one record per CDR3 protein. The profile shows hundreds of thousands of distinct CDR3 sequences, 43% of them singletons. What was sequenced was blood. Receptor source: a woman in her fifties or sixties in good health.

The chain employs TRBV3-1 and TRBJ2-7; D is unclear. The CDR3 length is 15 residues. The germline V gene encodes CDR1 LGHDT and CDR2 YNNKEL (reference sequence). With 5 bases removed from V and 2 bases from J, the gap between germline ends came to 16 bases. For the CDR3, the DNA is TGTGCCAGCAGCGCTTTGGGCTCACTGGCCTACGAGCAGTACTTC. It yields the protein CASSALGSLAYEQYF.

The CDR3 here is CASSYETREQYF. DNA for the CDR3: TGTGCCAGCAGTTACGAGACACGGGAGCAGTACTTC. V gene TRBV6-2 or TRBV6-3 combines with J gene TRBJ2-5; D is perhaps TRBD2 (6 bases). Between the trimmed V and J ends, which lost 2 bases and 11 bases, there was a span of 12 bases. The length of the CDR3 is 12 residues. Germline CDR1 is MNHEY and CDR2 is SVGEGT.

The chain carries TRBV10-3 and TRBJ2-1; TRBD2 matches at 8 bases. Trimming at V came to 8 bases and at J to 0 bases, leaving 12 bases not matched to a gene. Germline values: CDR1 ENHRY, CDR2 SYGVKD. The CDR3 covers 17 residues. CDR3 DNA: TGTGCCATCCGGGGGGGGCTCGGAACAACCTCCTACAATGAGCAGTTCTTC. Translating it yields CAIRGGLGTTSYNEQFF.

This chain joins TRBV29-1 and TRBJ2-5; weak D call: TRBD2 (5 bases). CDR3 length: 12 residues. Deletions cut 5 bases from V and 11 bases from J, with 18 bases between. Per germline, CDR1 SQVTM and CDR2 ANQGSEA. CDR3 residues: CSVSLAYKEQYF. Here the CDR3 DNA reads TGCAGCGTTAGTCTAGCCTACAAAGAGCAGTACTTC.

The chain combines TRBV2 with TRBJ1-6; 7 bases fit TRBD1. The germline V gene encodes CDR1 SNHLY and CDR2 FYNNEI. The CDR3 consists of 13 residues. Unmatched junction bases numbered 2, after V lost 6 bases and J lost 6 bases. The CDR3 here is CASRRDSNSPLHF. The CDR3 DNA reads as TGTGCCAGCAGGAGGGACAGTAATTCACCCCTCCACTTT.

V usage is TRBV28 and J usage is TRBJ2-4; weak D call: TRBD2 (6 bases). The J call may not be correct, given that the DNA end is closer to TRBJ2-7. CDR3 size: 14 residues. Per germline, CDR1 MDHEN and CDR2 SYDVKM. The DNA for the CDR3 is TGTGCCAGCACCGCCGGGACTGGGGGCTACGAGCAGTACTTC. Residues: CASTAGTGGYEQYF.

The rearrangement links TRBV6-1 to TRBJ2-7; TRBD1 agrees at 8 bases. Germline lookup yields CDR1 MNHNS and CDR2 SASEGT. CDR3 length: 14 amino acids. Losses at the gene ends were 5 bases for V and 2 bases for J; bases not matched to a gene: 5. The CDR3 DNA is TGTGCCAGCAGTCTGTTGACAGGGGCCTACGAGCAGTACTTC. Translated: CASSLLTGAYEQYF.

This clonotype came up a few times. A single base separates this from a much larger clone, so it may be a read error. CDR3 sequence reads: CSGPGQNTDTQYF. CDR3 nucleotides: TGCAGCGGCCCGGGACAGAACACAGATACGCAGTATTTT. The V and J genes are TRBV29-1 and TRBJ2-3; 7 nucleotides line up with TRBD1. The length of the CDR3 is 13 residues. The germline CDR1 and CDR2 sequences are SQVTM and ANQGSEA. Germline trimming cut 7 bases from V and 2 bases from J; bases unmatched to any gene: 6.

This chain joins TRBV5-1 and TRBJ2-5, with D perhaps matching TRBD2 (5 bases). Trimming removed 3 bases at V and 0 bases at J, with 12 bases between. The length of the CDR3 is 15 residues. Germline V gene lookup returns CDR1 SGHRS and CDR2 YFSETQ. The CDR3 loop reads CASSWGAQYQETQYF. DNA of the CDR3: TGCGCCAGCAGCTGGGGAGCACAGTACCAAGAGACCCAGTACTTC.

This clonotype was seen a few times. This chain links TRBV4-2 with TRBJ2-3; perhaps TRBD2 as D (5 bases). Germline-derived CDR1 and CDR2 are LGHNA and YNFKEQ. V was clipped by 1 base and J by 6 bases, with 14 bases between them. The CDR3 totals 15 residues. CDR3 sequence: CASSQADRDGDTQYF. In DNA form, the CDR3 reads TGTGCCAGCAGCCAAGCCGATCGGGATGGCGATACGCAGTATTTT.

V and J are TRBV4-3 and TRBJ2-5; 11 nucleotides agree with TRBD1. Germline V gives CDR1 LGHNA, CDR2 YSLEER. The CDR3 totals 14 residues. Trimming cost V 3 bases and J 4 bases; bases outside gene matches: 1. The chain's CDR3 is CASSQDRGLETQYF. The CDR3 coding sequence is TGCGCCAGCAGCCAGGACAGGGGGCTAGAGACCCAGTACTTC.

With respect to this clonotype: This may arise from a read error, as a much more abundant clone is one base away. The gene calls are TRBV5-1 and TRBJ2-1; TRBD2 matches 9 bases. The last part of the DNA fits TRBJ2-7 better; the J call may be wrong. Germline assignment: CDR1 SGHRS and CDR2 YFSETQ. The CDR3 contains 16 residues. In DNA, the CDR3 is TGCGCCAGCAGCGTACGTCCTAGCGGGGTATACAATGAGCAGTACTTC. It codes for CASSVRPSGVYNEQYF.

The chain employs TRBV3-1 and TRBJ2-1; D remains unclear. V lost 1 base to trimming and J lost 7 bases, with 8 bases between them. Germline lookup yields CDR1 LGHDT and CDR2 YNNKEL (reference sequence). This CDR3 has 13 amino acids. The CDR3 here is CASSQVPTNEQFF. In DNA, the CDR3 is TGTGCCAGCAGCCAAGTCCCGACTAATGAGCAGTTCTTC.

DNA of the CDR3: TGTGCCAGCCAGTCTACGAGCAATCAGCCCCAGCATTTT. It is translated as CASQSTSNQPQHF. The V and J genes are TRBV25-1 and TRBJ1-5, with no clear D. V was clipped by 8 bases and J by 1 base, with 9 bases between them. Germline V lookup: CDR1 MGHDK, CDR2 SYGVNS. The CDR3 is 13 amino acids.

The chain is built from TRBV5-1 and TRBJ2-3, with 7 nucleotides matching TRBD1. The V segment lost 0 bases and the J segment 4 bases; nucleotides outside the gene matches: 8. Germline V gene data show CDR1 as SGHRS and CDR2 as YFSETQ. This CDR3 spans 16 amino acids. The CDR3 DNA follows: TGCGCCAGCAGCTTGGCAACAGGGGATGTTGCAGATACGCAGTATTTT. This gives the protein CASSLATGDVADTQYF.

This clonotype was detected only a few times. The chain links TRBV13 to TRBJ1-1; D unclear. Germline lookup yields CDR1 PRHDT and CDR2 FYEKMQ (reference sequence). This CDR3 contains 12 residues. The V end lost 7 bases, the J end lost 1 base, and 7 bases lay between the germline ends. For the CDR3, the DNA is TGTGCCAGCACATACGGGAACACTGAAGCTTTCTTT. This encodes CASTYGNTEAFF.

This clonotype appeared a few times. V and J are TRBV5-1 and TRBJ1-6; 7 bases line up with TRBD1. The V gene's germline CDR1 is SGHRS and CDR2 YFSETQ. The CDR3 sequence is 16 residues long. V shed 4 bases, J shed 6 bases, and the junction held 10 bases outside the gene matches. The CDR3 DNA reads as TGCGCCAGCAGCCAGGGACAGTCTTTCATTAATTCACCCCTCCACTTT. Amino acid sequence: CASSQGQSFINSPLHF. Drawing the rest from reference TRBV5-1 and TRBJ1-6, the complete variable domain is KAGVTQTPRYLIKTRGQQVTLSCSPISGHRSVSWYQQTPGQGLQFLFEYFSETQRNKGNFPGRFSGRQFSNSRSEMNVSTLELGDSALYLCASSQGQSFINSPLHFGNGTRLTVT.

A few counts support this clonotype. This rearrangement joins TRBV10-3 to TRBJ2-6; no firm D call. Per germline, CDR1 ENHRY and CDR2 SYGVKD. The CDR3 spans 15 residues. Between the trimmed V and J ends, which lost 3 bases and 0 bases, there was a span of 6 bases. CDR3 in amino acids: CAISDRNSGANVLTF. The CDR3 nucleotides read TGTGCCATCAGTGACAGGAACTCTGGGGCCAACGTCCTGACTTTC.

The chain carries TRBV28 and TRBJ2-7; D uncertain. This CDR3 is built from 12 residues. V shed 10 bases and J shed 2 bases, with 12 bases lying between them. The germline CDR1 and CDR2 sequences are MDHEN and SYDVKM. CDR3 residues: CATNSSPYEQYF. The CDR3, as DNA: TGTGCCACGAATTCCTCTCCCTACGAGCAGTACTTC.